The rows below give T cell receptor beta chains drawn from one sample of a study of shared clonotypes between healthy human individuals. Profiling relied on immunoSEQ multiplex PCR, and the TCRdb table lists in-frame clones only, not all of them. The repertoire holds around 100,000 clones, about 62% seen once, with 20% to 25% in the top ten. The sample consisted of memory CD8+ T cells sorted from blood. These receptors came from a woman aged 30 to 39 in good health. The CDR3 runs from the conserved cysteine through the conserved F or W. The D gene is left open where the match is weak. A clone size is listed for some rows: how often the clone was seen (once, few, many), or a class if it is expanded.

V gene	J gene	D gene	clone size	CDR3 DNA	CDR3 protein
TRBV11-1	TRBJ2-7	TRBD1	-	TGTGCCAGCAGCTTACTAGGACAGGTTCCCTACGAGCAGTACTTC	CASSLLGQVPYEQYF
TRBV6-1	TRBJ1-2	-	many	TGTGCCAGCAGTGAAGGACAGGAGCCTAACTATGGCTACACCTTC	CASSEGQEPNYGYTF
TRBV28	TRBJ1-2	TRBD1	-	TGTGCCAGCAGTTTCCGGGACAGCTCCCGTTATGGCTACACCTTC	CASSFRDSSRYGYTF
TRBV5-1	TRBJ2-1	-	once	TGCGCCAGCAGCTTGAGCAGCGGAGACTACAATGAGCAGTTCTTC	CASSLSSGDYNEQFF
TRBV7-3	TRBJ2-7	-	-	TGTGCCAGCAGCTTAGACAGGATCGAGCAGTACTTC	CASSLDRIEQYF
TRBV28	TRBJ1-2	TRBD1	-	TGTGCCAGCAAGGGCCTCTTTCTGGGGACAGGGCCCAGGGGGAACTATGGCTACACCTTC	CASKGLFLGTGPRGNYGYTF
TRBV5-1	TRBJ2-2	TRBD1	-	TGCGCCAGCAGCTCGGGGACAGGGCCCGGGGAGCTGTTTTTT	CASSSGTGPGELFF
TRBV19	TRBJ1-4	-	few	TGTGCCAGTAGTATCGCAGCGGCAGCAGCAACTAATGAAAAACTGTTTTTT	CASSIAAAAATNEKLFF
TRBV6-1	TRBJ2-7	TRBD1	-	TGTGCCAGCAGTGACCGCCGGAAGACAGGGGATCAGGACGAGCAGTACTTC	CASSDRRKTGDQDEQYF
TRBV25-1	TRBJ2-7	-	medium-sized	TGTGCCAGCAGCCGGGACGTCCCCTACGAGCAGTACTTC	CASSRDVPYEQYF
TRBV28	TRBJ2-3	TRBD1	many	TGTGCCAGCAGTCGGACCGGGACAGGGGGCTTGGATACGCAGTATTTT	CASSRTGTGGLDTQYF
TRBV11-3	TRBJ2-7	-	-	TGTGCCAGCAGCTTAATATACACTACCTACGAGCAGTACTTC	CASSLIYTTYEQYF
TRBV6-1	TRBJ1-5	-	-	TGTGCCAGCACCACAGGGTGGAATCAGCCCCAGCATTTT	CASTTGWNQPQHF
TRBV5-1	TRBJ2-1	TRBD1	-	TGCGCCAGCAGCTCCACAGGGGGAGGCAATGAGCAGTTCTTC	CASSSTGGGNEQFF
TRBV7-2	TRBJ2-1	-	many	TGTGCCAGCAGCTTAGCAGGTTTGGAGTCGTCCCCCCTGTTCTTC	CASSLAGLESSPLFF
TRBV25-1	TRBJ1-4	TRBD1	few	TGTGCCAGCGCTCTACAGGGGTCAGGGGAAAAACTGTTTTTT	CASALQGSGEKLFF
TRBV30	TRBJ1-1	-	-	TGTGCCTGGAGCCCTTGTATGAGAATGAACACTGAAGCTTTCTTT	CAWSPCMRMNTEAFF
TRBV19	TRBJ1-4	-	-	TGTGCCAGTAGCTTCAAGAGAGCAACTAATGAAAAACTGTTTTTT	CASSFKRATNEKLFF
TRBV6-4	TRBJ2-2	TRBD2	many	TGTGCCAGCAGACTAGCGGGAGAGAGCGGGGAGCTGTTTTTT	CASRLAGESGELFF
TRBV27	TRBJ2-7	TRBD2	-	TGTGCCAGCAGTCCAAGACTAGCTTCCAACGAGCAGTACTTC	CASSPRLASNEQYF
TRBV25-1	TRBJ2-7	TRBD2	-	TGTGCCACCCTTGGTGCTAGCGGTTACGAGCAGTACTTC	CATLGASGYEQYF
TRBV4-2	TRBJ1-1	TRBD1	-	TGTGCCAGCTCCCCTCAGGGGGAGGAGGACACTGAAGCTTTCTTT	CASSPQGEEDTEAFF
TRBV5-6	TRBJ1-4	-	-	TGTGCCAGCAGCTTCTGGGGTTATAATGAAAAACTGTTTTTT	CASSFWGYNEKLFF
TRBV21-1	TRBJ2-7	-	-	TGTGCCAGCTGCAAATGGACTAGCGGGCACTGGGGCTCCTACGAGCAGTACTTC	CASCKWTSGHWGSYEQYF
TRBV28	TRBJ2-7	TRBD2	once	TGTGCCAGCAGTTCGGGACTAGCGGGGAGCTCCTACGAGCAGTACTTC	CASSSGLAGSSYEQYF
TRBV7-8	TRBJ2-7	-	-	TGTGCCAGCAGCCTCTTTCGAGGAGGGCCGAACGAGCAGTACTTC	CASSLFRGGPNEQYF
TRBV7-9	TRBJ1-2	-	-	TGTGCCAGCAGCTTAGGGGTGGCACCCGCGCGTGGCTACACCTTC	CASSLGVAPARGYTF
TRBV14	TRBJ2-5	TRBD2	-	TGTGCCAGCAGCTTTCGCCAGGTAAGTCTAGCGGACCAAGAGACCCAGTACTTC	CASSFRQVSLADQETQYF
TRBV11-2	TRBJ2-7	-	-	TGTGCCAGCATCTCCGGGCTGACGCAGCAGTACTTC	CASISGLTQQYF
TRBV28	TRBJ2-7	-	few	TGTGCCAGCAGTTTTAACAAGGAGGACTACGAGCAGTACTTC	CASSFNKEDYEQYF
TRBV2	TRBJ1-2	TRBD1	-	TGTGCCAGCAGCACCGTTGGAGCGGACAGGGGGCAAGGAGTCTACACCTTC	CASSTVGADRGQGVYTF
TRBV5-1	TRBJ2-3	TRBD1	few	TGCGCCAGCAGCTTGGTTCAGGGGGTCTCCACAGATACGCAGTATTTT	CASSLVQGVSTDTQYF
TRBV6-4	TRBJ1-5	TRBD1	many	TGTGCCAGCAGTGATTCCCCGCTTACAGGGGGCGGTCAGCCCCAGCATTTT	CASSDSPLTGGGQPQHF
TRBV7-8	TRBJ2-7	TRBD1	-	TGTGCCAGCAGCTTAACAGGGGGCGACGAGCAGTACTTC	CASSLTGGDEQYF
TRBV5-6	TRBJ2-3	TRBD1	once	TGTGCCAGCAGCCCGGATGGACAGGGGGCGTTGGATACGCAGTATTTT	CASSPDGQGALDTQYF
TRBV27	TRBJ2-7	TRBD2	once	TGTGCCAGCAGTCGTAATATCGGGGGGTCGGACGAGCAGTACTTC	CASSRNIGGSDEQYF
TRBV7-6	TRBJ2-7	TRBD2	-	TGTGCCAGCAGCTTAGAGCCCTCCGAACTAGCGGGAGGGCCAGTCTACGAGCAGTACTTC	CASSLEPSELAGGPVYEQYF
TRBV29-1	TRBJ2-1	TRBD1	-	TGCAGCACCACCGGGACAGGGCGGCTCAATGAGCAGTTCTTC	CSTTGTGRLNEQFF
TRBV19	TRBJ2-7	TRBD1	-	TGTGCCAGTAGTACGACAGGGGACGAGCAGTACTTC	CASSTTGDEQYF
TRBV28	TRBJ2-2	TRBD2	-	TGTGCCAGCAGTTTTTTCCCCCGGGAGGGCACCGGGGAGCTGTTTTTT	CASSFFPREGTGELFF
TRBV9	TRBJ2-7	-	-	TGTGCCAGCAGCCCTCGGACTGAAACCTACGAGCAGTACTTC	CASSPRTETYEQYF
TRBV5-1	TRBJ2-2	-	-	TGCGCCAGCAGCTTAGGGGGGTCTAAGTTGGCCGGGGAGCTGTTTTTT	CASSLGGSKLAGELFF
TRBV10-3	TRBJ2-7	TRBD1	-	TGTGCCATCAGTGAGCAGGGGGTGAGCTCCTACGAGCAGTACTTC	CAISEQGVSSYEQYF
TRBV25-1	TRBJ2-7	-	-	TGTGCCAGCAGTGAATTTGAAAAGGGTGTCTCGTACGAGCAGTACTTC	CASSEFEKGVSYEQYF
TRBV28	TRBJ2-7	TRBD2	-	TGTGCCAGCAGTTCGGGACTAGCGGGAGTTTACGAGCAGTACTTC	CASSSGLAGVYEQYF
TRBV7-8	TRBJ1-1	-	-	TGTGCCAGCAGCTTGAACATTGGGGAGGAAGCTTTCTTT	CASSLNIGEEAFF
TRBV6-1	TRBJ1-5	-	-	TGTGCCAGCAGCCAGACAGAGAATCAGCCCCAGCATTTT	CASSQTENQPQHF
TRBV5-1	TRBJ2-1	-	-	TGCGCCAGCAGCTTGGTCTGGTTTACCTACAATGAGCAGTTCTTC	CASSLVWFTYNEQFF